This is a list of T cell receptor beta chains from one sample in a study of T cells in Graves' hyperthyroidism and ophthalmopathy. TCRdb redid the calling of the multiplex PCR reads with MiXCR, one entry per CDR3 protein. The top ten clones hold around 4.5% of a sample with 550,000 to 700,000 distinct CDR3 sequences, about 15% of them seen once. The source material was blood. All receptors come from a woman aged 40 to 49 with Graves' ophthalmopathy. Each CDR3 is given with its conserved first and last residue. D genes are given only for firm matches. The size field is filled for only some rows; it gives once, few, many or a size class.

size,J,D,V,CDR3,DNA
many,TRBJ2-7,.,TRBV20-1,CSARAGVSYEQYF,TGCAGTGCTAGAGCCGGGGTCTCCTACGAGCAGTACTTC
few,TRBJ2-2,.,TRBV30,CARRGTGELFF,TGTGCCCGCCGTGGGACCGGGGAGCTGTTTTTT
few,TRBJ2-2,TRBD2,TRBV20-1,CSARSTSGSHTGELFF,TGCAGTGCTAGGTCAACTAGCGGGAGTCACACCGGGGAGCTGTTTTTT
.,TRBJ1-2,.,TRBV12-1,CASSFQPGQGARGVTANYGYTF,TGTGCCAGCAGCTTTCAACCGGGACAGGGGGCGAGGGGAGTGACGGCTAACTATGGCTACACCTTC
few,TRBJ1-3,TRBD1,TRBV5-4,CASSGDRYSGNTIYF,TGTGCCAGCAGCGGGGACAGGTACTCTGGAAACACCATATATTTT
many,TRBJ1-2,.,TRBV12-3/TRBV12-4,CASSYPPGDYGYTF,TGTGCCAGCAGTTATCCGCCGGGAGACTATGGCTACACCTTC
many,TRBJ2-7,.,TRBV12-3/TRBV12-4,CASSPQQGGRQYF,TGTGCCAGCAGTCCCCAACAGGGTGGAAGGCAGTACTTC
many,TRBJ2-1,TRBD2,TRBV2,CASSDSGGSYNEQFF,TGTGCCAGCAGTGATTCGGGAGGGTCCTACAATGAGCAGTTCTTC
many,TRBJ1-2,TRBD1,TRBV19,CASSIRDRDGLGYGYTF,TGTGCCAGTAGTATACGGGACAGGGACGGTCTCGGCTATGGCTACACCTTC
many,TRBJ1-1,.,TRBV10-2,CASSEPGTTEAFF,TGCGCCAGCAGTGAGCCAGGGACTACTGAAGCTTTCTTT
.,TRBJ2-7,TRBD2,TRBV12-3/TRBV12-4,CASSGSGRPQSYEQYF,TGTGCCAGCAGTGGTAGCGGGAGGCCACAATCCTACGAGCAGTACTTC
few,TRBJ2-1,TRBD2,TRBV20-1,CSAHPSGRALWGDEQFF,TGCAGTGCCCATCCGTCCGGGAGGGCCCTCTGGGGGGATGAGCAGTTCTTC
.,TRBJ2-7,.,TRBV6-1,CASSVVELAYEQYF,TGTGCCAGCAGTGTAGTTGAACTAGCCTACGAGCAGTACTTC
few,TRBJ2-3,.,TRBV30,CAWTNGDLGTDTQYF,TGTGCCTGGACCAACGGGGATCTCGGCACAGATACGCAGTATTTT
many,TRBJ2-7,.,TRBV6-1,CASSVIGGYEQYF,TGTGCCAGCAGTGTTATAGGGGGCTACGAGCAGTACTTC
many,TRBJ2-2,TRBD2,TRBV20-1,CSARDSGRDSGELFF,TGCAGTGCTAGGGATAGCGGGAGGGATTCCGGGGAGCTGTTTTTT
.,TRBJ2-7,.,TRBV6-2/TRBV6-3,CASTRNRAYEQYF,TGTGCCAGCACCAGGAACAGAGCCTACGAGCAGTACTTC
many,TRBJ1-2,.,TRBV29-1,CSVEDNFNYGYTF,TGCAGCGTAGAGGACAATTTTAACTATGGCTACACCTTC
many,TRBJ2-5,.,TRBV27,CASSSLTAPGTQYF,TGTGCCAGCAGTTCCCTGACAGCCCCCGGGACCCAGTACTTC
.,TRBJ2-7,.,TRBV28,CASSVTNRASYEQYF,TGTGCCAGCAGTGTCACCAACAGGGCGTCCTACGAGCAGTACTTC
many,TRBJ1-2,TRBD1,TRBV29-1,CSVNFQTGGYGYTF,TGCAGCGTTAATTTCCAAACAGGGGGTTATGGCTACACCTTC
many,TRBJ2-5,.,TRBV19,CASSSRRGQGTQYF,TGTGCCAGTAGTAGTCGGCGGGGCCAAGGGACCCAGTACTTC
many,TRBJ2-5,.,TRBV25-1,CASSEYGSFQETQYF,TGTGCCAGCAGTGAATATGGGAGCTTCCAAGAGACCCAGTACTTC
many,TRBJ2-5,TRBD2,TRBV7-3,CASSLGLAGDAETQYF,TGTGCCAGCAGCTTAGGACTAGCGGGAGATGCGGAGACCCAGTACTTC
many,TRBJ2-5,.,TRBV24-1,CATSDYVLETQYF,TGTGCCACCAGTGATTACGTCCTGGAGACCCAGTACTTC
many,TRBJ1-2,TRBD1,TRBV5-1,CASSAGQAIYGYTF,TGCGCCAGCAGCGCGGGACAGGCAATCTATGGCTACACCTTC
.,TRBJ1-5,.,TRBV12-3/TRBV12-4,CASSKTPGGNQPQHF,TGTGCCAGCAGCAAGACACCAGGCGGCAATCAGCCCCAGCATTTT
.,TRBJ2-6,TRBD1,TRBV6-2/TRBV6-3,CASSTGTEGFSGANVLTF,TGTGCCAGCAGTACCGGGACAGAAGGATTCTCTGGGGCCAACGTCCTGACTTTC
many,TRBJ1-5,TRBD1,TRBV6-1,CASQAGQGIQPQHF,TGTGCCAGCCAAGCGGGACAGGGAATTCAGCCCCAGCATTTT
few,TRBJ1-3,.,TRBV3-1,CASSPGLENTIYF,TGTGCCAGCAGCCCCGGGTTAGAGAACACCATATATTTT
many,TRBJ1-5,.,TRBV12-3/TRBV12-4,CASSPDETGGQPQHF,TGTGCCAGCAGTCCCGATGAAACTGGCGGGCAGCCCCAGCATTTT
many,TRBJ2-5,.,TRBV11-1,CASSPPLVLRTRQETQYF,TGTGCCAGCAGCCCCCCGTTAGTTCTCCGGACACGCCAAGAGACCCAGTACTTC
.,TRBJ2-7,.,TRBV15,CATSRDGGNPFAWDF,TGTGCCACCAGCAGAGATGGCGGGAATCCCTTCGCTTGGGACTTC
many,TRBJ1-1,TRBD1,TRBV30,CAWSEGQPNTEAFF,TGTGCCTGGAGTGAGGGACAGCCGAACACTGAAGCTTTCTTT
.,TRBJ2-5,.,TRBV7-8,CASSPSRTAPQETQYF,TGTGCCAGCAGCCCGTCCCGGACAGCTCCTCAAGAGACCCAGTACTTC
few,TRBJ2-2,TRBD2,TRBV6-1,CASSEYAGGQPGELFF,TGTGCCAGCAGTGAGTACGCGGGAGGGCAGCCCGGGGAGCTGTTTTTT
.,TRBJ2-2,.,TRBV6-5,CASSYSPGLPGELFF,TGTGCCAGCAGTTACTCCCCTGGCCTCCCCGGGGAGCTGTTTTTT